This record looks at one T cell receptor (beta chain) sequence and its context. The data stem from a study of T cell changes during pregnancy in multiple sclerosis. The repertoire was sequenced with immunoSEQ multiplex PCR; TCRdb's copy has only in-frame clones and lacks some. The data show 55,000 to 75,000 clones, approximately 94% seen once. The sequence was collected from a female donor with multiple sclerosis, enrolled in a pregnancy study. Here the sequenced sample was CD8+ T cells from peripheral blood mononuclear cells, taken in the second trimester of pregnancy.

The CDR3 DNA sequence: TGCAGTGCTAAAAGAGATGAAAAACTGTTTTTT. This codes for CSAKRDEKLFF. V is TRBV20-1 and J is TRBJ1-4; D remains ambiguous. The ends were cut back, 4 bases at V and 6 bases at J, with 6 bases in the middle. Per the germline V gene, CDR1 is DFQATT and CDR2 is SNEGSKA (reference sequence). The CDR3 runs to 11 residues.